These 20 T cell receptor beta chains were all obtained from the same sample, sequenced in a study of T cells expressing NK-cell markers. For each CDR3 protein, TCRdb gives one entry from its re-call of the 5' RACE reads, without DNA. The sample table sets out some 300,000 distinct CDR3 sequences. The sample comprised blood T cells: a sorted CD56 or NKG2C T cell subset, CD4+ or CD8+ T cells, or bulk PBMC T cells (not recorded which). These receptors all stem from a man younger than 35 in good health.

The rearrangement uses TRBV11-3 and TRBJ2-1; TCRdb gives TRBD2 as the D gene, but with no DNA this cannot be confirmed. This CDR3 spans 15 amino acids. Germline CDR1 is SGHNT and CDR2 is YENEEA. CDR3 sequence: CASSSRMGGLNEQFF. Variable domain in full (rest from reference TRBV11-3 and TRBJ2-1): EAGVVQSPRYKIIEKKQPVAFWCNPISGHNTLYWYLQNLGQGPELLIRYENEEAVDDSQLPKDRFSAERLKGVDSTLKIQPAELGDSAVYLCASSSRMGGLNEQFFGPGTRLTVL.

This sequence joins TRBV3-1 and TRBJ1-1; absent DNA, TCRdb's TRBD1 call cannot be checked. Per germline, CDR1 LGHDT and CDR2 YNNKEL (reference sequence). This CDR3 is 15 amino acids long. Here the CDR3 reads CASSHRLTDRVGAFF.

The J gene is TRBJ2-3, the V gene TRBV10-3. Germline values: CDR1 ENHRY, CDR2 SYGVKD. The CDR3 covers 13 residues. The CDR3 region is CAIRGFLEDTQYF.

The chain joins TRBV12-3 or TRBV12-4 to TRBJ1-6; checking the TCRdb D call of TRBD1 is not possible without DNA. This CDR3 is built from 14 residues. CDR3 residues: CASSVRDKYSPLHF.

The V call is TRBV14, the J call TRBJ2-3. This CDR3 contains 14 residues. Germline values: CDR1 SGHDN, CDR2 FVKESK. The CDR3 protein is CASSPRIGTDTQYF.

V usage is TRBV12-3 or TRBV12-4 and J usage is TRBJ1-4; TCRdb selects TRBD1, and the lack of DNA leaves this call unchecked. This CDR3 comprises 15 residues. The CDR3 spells CASSFLAGGIEKLFF.

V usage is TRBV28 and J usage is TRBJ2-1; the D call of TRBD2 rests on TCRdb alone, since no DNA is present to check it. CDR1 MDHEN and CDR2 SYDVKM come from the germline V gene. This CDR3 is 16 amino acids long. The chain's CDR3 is CASSRRLAGASNEQFF.

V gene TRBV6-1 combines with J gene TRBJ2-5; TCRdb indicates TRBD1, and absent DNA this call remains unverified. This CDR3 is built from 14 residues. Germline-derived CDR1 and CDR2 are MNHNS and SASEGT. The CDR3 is CAPPVPLLKETQYF.

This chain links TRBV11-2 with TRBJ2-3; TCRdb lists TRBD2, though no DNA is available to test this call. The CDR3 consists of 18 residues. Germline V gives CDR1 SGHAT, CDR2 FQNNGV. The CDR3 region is CASSLGRGREGRQISQYF.

Here the CDR3 reads CASSFERETQYF. The genes are TRBV7-2 and TRBJ2-5. Germline values: CDR1 SGHTA, CDR2 FQGNSA. The CDR3 has 12 residues.

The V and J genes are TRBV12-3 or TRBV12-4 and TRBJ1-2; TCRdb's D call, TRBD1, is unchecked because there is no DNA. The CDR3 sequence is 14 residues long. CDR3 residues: CASSPVWGGRGYTF.

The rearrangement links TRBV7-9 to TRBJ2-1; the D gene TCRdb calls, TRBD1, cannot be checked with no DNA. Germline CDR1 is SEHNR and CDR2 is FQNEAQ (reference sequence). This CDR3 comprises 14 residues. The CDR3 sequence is CASSDSQVRDEQFF.

The CDR3 spells CSASIRDEEADTQYF. The chain combines TRBV20-1 with TRBJ2-3; without DNA, the TCRdb call of TRBD1 cannot be checked. The CDR3 has 15 amino acids. The V gene's germline CDR1 is DFQATT and CDR2 SNEGSKA (reference sequence).

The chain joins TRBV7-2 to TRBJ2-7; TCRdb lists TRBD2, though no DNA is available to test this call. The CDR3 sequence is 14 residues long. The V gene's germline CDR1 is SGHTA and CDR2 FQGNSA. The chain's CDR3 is CASSLVAGGIEQYF.

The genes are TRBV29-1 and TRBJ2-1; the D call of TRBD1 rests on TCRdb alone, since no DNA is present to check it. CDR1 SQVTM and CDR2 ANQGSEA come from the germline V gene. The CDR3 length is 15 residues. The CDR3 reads CSVEPPGIRYNEQFF.

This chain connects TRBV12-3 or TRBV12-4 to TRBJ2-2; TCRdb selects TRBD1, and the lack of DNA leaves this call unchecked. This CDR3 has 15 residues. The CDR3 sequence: CASRTTGLRAGELFF.

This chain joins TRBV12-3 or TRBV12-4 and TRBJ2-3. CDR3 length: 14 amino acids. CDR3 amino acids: CASSFYSSGDTQYF.

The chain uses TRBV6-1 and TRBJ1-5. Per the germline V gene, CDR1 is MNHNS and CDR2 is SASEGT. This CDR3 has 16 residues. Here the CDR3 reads CATTVRSVNSNQPQHF.

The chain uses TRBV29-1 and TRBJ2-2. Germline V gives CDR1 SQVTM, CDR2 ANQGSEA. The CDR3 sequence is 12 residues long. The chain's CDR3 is CSAYTNAGELFF.

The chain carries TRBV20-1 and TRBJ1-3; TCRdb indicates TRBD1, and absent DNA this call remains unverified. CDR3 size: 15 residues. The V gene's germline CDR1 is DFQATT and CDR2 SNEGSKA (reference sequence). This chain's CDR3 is CSATSGQDPGNTIYF.